Following are 19 T cell receptor beta chains from one sample sequenced in a study of shared clonotypes between healthy human individuals. Clones were sequenced by immunoSEQ multiplex PCR, and TCRdb holds only the in-frame ones, with some missing. The table shows 2 million to 2.5 million clones, with approximately 96% occurring only once. Sequencing input: naive CD4+ T cells sorted from blood. Subset in this sample: CD45RA+ positively selected. All receptors derive from a man younger than 35 in good health.

In regard to this clone: Other DNA sequences in this sample translate to the same CDR3. The V gene is TRBV5-1, the J gene TRBJ2-1, with 11 bases aligning to TRBD2. This CDR3 is 16 amino acids long. J was trimmed by 0 bases and V by 5 bases; bases with no gene match: 4. Germline V gene lookup returns CDR1 SGHRS and CDR2 YFSETQ. The CDR3 sequence is CASSSSGGISYNEQFF. The CDR3, as DNA: TGCGCCAGCAGTTCTAGCGGGGGGATCTCCTACAATGAGCAGTTCTTC.

The chain combines TRBV7-2 with TRBJ2-7; 8 nucleotides agree with TRBD1. This CDR3 is built from 16 residues. Losses at the gene ends were 4 bases for V and 4 bases for J; bases not matched to a gene: 12. The germline V gene encodes CDR1 SGHTA and CDR2 FQGNSA. CDR3 amino acids: CASSSRHGQGGYEQYF. In DNA, the CDR3 is TGTGCCAGCAGCTCCCGCCACGGACAGGGTGGATACGAGCAGTACTTC.

This clone was observed once. The rearrangement joins TRBV5-5 to TRBJ1-6, with D unresolved. With 0 bases removed from V and 12 bases from J, the gap between germline ends came to 16 bases. The CDR3 runs 15 residues. Germline CDR1 is SGHKS and CDR2 is YYEKEE (reference sequence). The CDR3 region is CASSLEWGSAGPLHF. The CDR3 nucleotides read TGTGCCAGCAGCTTGGAGTGGGGATCGGCCGGACCCCTCCACTTT.

CDR3 nucleotides: TGTGCCAGCAGCCGACAGGGTGCTGTGACCCAGTACTTC. This sequence encodes CASSRQGAVTQYF. J is TRBJ2-5 and V is TRBV7-9; 7 nucleotides match TRBD1. Germline lookup yields CDR1 SEHNR and CDR2 FQNEAQ (reference sequence). The CDR3 contains 13 residues. V shed 5 bases and J 7 bases; nucleotides not matched to a gene: 7.

The rearrangement joins TRBV27 to TRBJ1-1; tentatively, D is TRBD1 (6 bases). Germline CDR1 MNHEY, CDR2 SMNVEV (reference sequence). Trimming removed 2 bases at V and 4 bases at J, with 17 bases between. The CDR3 is made up of 16 amino acids. Here the CDR3 DNA reads TGTGCCAGCAGTTTACGGACACCCCAGGGGATCACTGAAGCTTTCTTT. Translated: CASSLRTPQGITEAFF.

The chain carries TRBV5-1 and TRBJ2-4, with D perhaps TRBD1 (6 bases). Germline CDR1 and CDR2: SGHRS and YFSETQ. The CDR3 has 12 amino acids. V was cut by 0 bases and J by 14 bases, with 12 bases left in between. CDR3 sequence (DNA): TGCGCCAGCAGCTTGGTCTCGACAGGTGAGTACTTC. Protein sequence: CASSLVSTGEYF.

The chain has TRBV10-3 and TRBJ2-7; TRBD2 aligns across 10 bases. This CDR3 region has 15 residues. Looked up from germline, CDR1 is ENHRY and CDR2 is SYGVKD. Trimming cost V 2 bases and J 5 bases; bases outside gene matches: 6. The CDR3 region is CAISELIAGGHEQYF. CDR3 coding DNA: TGTGCCATCAGTGAGCTTATAGCGGGGGGTCACGAGCAGTACTTC.

The CDR3 region has the DNA TGTGCCTGGAGTACAGGGGGACGGATCCAAGAGACCCAGTACTTC. As protein: CAWSTGGRIQETQYF. The V gene is TRBV30, the J gene TRBJ2-5; 8 bases are shared with TRBD1. J was trimmed by 1 base and V by 2 bases; bases with no gene match: 6. The V gene's germline CDR1 is GTSNPN and CDR2 SVGIG (reference sequence). This CDR3 contains 15 residues.

The chain uses TRBV5-1 and TRBJ2-7; perhaps TRBD1 as D (7 bases). Per germline, CDR1 SGHRS and CDR2 YFSETQ. The CDR3 contains 13 residues. Trimming left V 2 bases short and J 6 bases short, with 12 bases between. This chain's CDR3 is CASSFQGGGEQYF. The DNA for the CDR3 is TGCGCCAGCAGCTTCCAGGGGGGAGGCGAGCAGTACTTC.

This clone is a singleton in its sample. This sequence joins TRBV5-1 and TRBJ1-2, with 10 bases lining up with TRBD1. The CDR3 consists of 13 residues. Per germline, CDR1 SGHRS and CDR2 YFSETQ. V lost 7 bases to trimming and J lost 1 base; unmatched junction nucleotides: 1. The CDR3 loop reads CASRTGGNYGYTF. The CDR3 DNA reads as TGCGCCAGCCGGACAGGGGGTAACTATGGCTACACCTTC.

For this clone: Other nucleotide sequences in the sample specify the same CDR3. The genes are TRBV18 and TRBJ1-4; weak D call: TRBD1 (5 bases). V was trimmed by 1 base and J by 8 bases, leaving 5 bases between them. The CDR3 is 12 residues long. The germline gives CDR1 KGHSH, CDR2 LQKENI. The CDR3 reads CASSPRGEKLFF. The CDR3 DNA reads TGTGCCAGCTCACCACGGGGCGAAAAACTGTTTTTT.

The chain is built from TRBV5-1 and TRBJ2-7; 11 bases match TRBD2. The germline CDR1 and CDR2 sequences are SGHRS and YFSETQ. This CDR3 has 13 residues. J was trimmed by 7 bases and V by 4 bases; bases with no gene match: 4. The CDR3 loop reads CASSVTSGSEQYF. In DNA, the CDR3 is TGCGCCAGCAGCGTAACTAGCGGGAGTGAGCAGTACTTC.

J is TRBJ1-1 and V is TRBV2, with 9 bases matching TRBD1. The CDR3 is made up of 14 amino acids. Trimming removed 6 bases from V and 1 base from J; junction bases left unmatched: 3. CDR1 is SNHLY and CDR2 is FYNNEI in the germline V gene. The DNA of the CDR3 is TGTGCCAGCAGGGTGGGACAGGGGAACACTGAAGCTTTCTTT. Translating gives CASRVGQGNTEAFF.

This clone was seen a few times. The J gene is TRBJ2-3, the V gene TRBV5-1; TRBD1 matches 7 bases. The V gene's germline CDR1 is SGHRS and CDR2 YFSETQ. This CDR3 comprises 16 residues. J lost 2 bases, V lost 3 bases, and 9 bases had no gene match. As DNA, the CDR3 is TGCGCCAGCAGCTCCGGACAGGCAATACCCACAGATACGCAGTATTTT. Protein sequence: CASSSGQAIPTDTQYF.

The chain employs TRBV6-6 and TRBJ2-7; 7 bases match TRBD2. V dropped 7 bases and J dropped 0; count of bases not matched to a gene: 12. In germline, CDR1 is MNHNY, CDR2 SVGAGI (reference sequence). The CDR3 consists of 16 residues. The CDR3 region has the DNA TGTGCCAGCACCCCCCAAGGGAGCGGGGCCTCCTACGAGCAGTACTTC. Its protein product is CASTPQGSGASYEQYF.

The chain has TRBV11-2 and TRBJ1-4; D is unresolved. This CDR3 has 14 residues. The germline CDR1 and CDR2 sequences are SGHAT and FQNNGV. V was trimmed by 6 bases and J by 3 bases, leaving 11 bases between them. The CDR3 DNA reads TGTGCCAGCAGTCCGGGTGTGCCTAATGAAAAACTGTTTTTT. This codes for CASSPGVPNEKLFF.

In the case of this clone: A junction end diverges from the germline sequence, so it may reflect a read error. The chain uses TRBV7-9 and TRBJ2-5, with unresolved D. There are 8 residues in the CDR3. Germline V lookup: CDR1 SEHNR, CDR2 FQNEAQ (reference sequence). In nucleotides, the CDR3 is TGTGCCAGCAGCCCCGAGGACTTC. Translated: CASSPEDF.

The chain recombines TRBV30 with TRBJ1-1, with 9 positions matching TRBD1. This CDR3 is built from 14 residues. The V gene's germline CDR1 is GTSNPN and CDR2 SVGIG (reference sequence). V dropped 8 bases and J dropped 1; count of bases not matched to a gene: 8. The CDR3 loop is CAGYRGHKNTEAFF. CDR3 nucleotide sequence: TGTGCCGGATACAGGGGGCATAAGAACACTGAAGCTTTCTTT.

V and J are TRBV18 and TRBJ2-2; 11 bases are shared with TRBD2. The V gene's germline CDR1 is KGHSH and CDR2 LQKENI. The CDR3 covers 17 residues. Trimming at V came to 2 bases and at J to 4 bases, leaving 6 bases not matched to a gene. The CDR3 nucleotides are TGTGCCAGCTCACCAGCGATCACTAGCGGGGGCACCGGGGAGCTGTTTTTT. As protein: CASSPAITSGGTGELFF.